The 18 T cell receptor beta chains below were found in one sample sequenced in a study of read filtering for tumor transcriptome and immune sequencing (TCRdb year 2020). Reads for this sample came from an Illumina HiSeq 4000. TCR libraries were built from 400 to 450 ng RNA with the Immunoverse kit, using molecular barcoded adaptors covering alpha/delta and beta/gamma chains. The raw public data were reprocessed by TCRdb itself: fastp quality trimming at Q25, MiXCR clonotype calling, in-frame beta chains only. CDR3 protein duplicates are merged, each entry listing the most common genes and DNA. The sample has 57,000 or so distinct CDR3 sequences on record, 15% to 25% of them singletons. The top ten constitute roughly 13% of the sample. The sequenced sample consisted of a population of CD138-negative cells sorted from bone marrow. The sample's cell subset or site label is to be understood as: bone marrow mononuclear cells depleted of CD138+ plasma/myeloma cells by negative magnetic selection. The receptors were sampled from a donor aged 40 or over with multiple myeloma.

This clonotype was seen just once. The rearrangement links TRBV29-1 to TRBJ2-1; 9 bases line up with TRBD1. J lost 9 bases, V lost 4 bases, and 4 bases had no gene match. The length of the CDR3 is 12 residues. Germline-derived CDR1 and CDR2 are SQVTM and ANQGSEA. The CDR3, as DNA: TGCAGCGTTGTTGGGGGACAGGGTGAGCAGTTCTTC. Translated, it gives CSVVGGQGEQFF.

This clonotype came up many times. The rearrangement links TRBV4-2 to TRBJ2-6, with TRBD2 identical over 11 bases. The CDR3 spans 18 residues. Unmatched junction bases numbered 8, after V lost 4 bases and J lost 3 bases. CDR1 is LGHNA and CDR2 is YNFKEQ in the germline V gene. The CDR3 sequence: CASSPTSGISRGANVLTF. DNA of the CDR3: TGTGCCAGCAGCCCGACTAGCGGGATTTCCCGTGGGGCCAACGTCCTGACTTTC.

A note on this clonotype: At one boundary the junction diverges from the germline segment, which might be a read error. This sequence joins TRBV10-3 and TRBJ2-6; D gene uncertain. This CDR3 is 12 amino acids long. CDR1 and CDR2 (germline): ENHRY, SYGVKD. The CDR3 loop is CAATAGVNVLTF. For the CDR3, the DNA is TGTGCCGCCACTGCTGGGGTCAACGTCCTGACTTTC.

Many counts were recorded for this clonotype. This chain uses TRBV5-6 with TRBJ1-2; D unclear. Germline loops: CDR1 SGHDT, CDR2 YYEEEE. V was shortened by 6 bases and J by 8 bases, with 17 bases between the two germline ends. This CDR3 has 13 amino acids. The CDR3 DNA sequence: TGTGCCAGCACCCCTCCAGGATCTGCAGGCTACACCTTC. Translated, it gives CASTPPGSAGYTF. Complete variable domain (other parts from reference TRBV5-6 and TRBJ1-2): DAGVTQSPTHLIKTRGQQVTLRCSPKSGHDTVSWYQQALGQGPQFIFQYYEEEERQRGNFPDRFSGHQFPNYSSELNVNALLLGDSALYLCASTPPGSAGYTFGSGTRLTVV.

As to this clonotype: A far larger clone is off by one base, so a read error is likely. V and J are TRBV10-1 and TRBJ2-1, with TRBD2 matching over 9 bases. Trimming cost V 2 bases and J 7 bases; bases outside gene matches: 3. The CDR3 has 14 amino acids. Germline V gene lookup returns CDR1 WNHNN and CDR2 SYGVQD (reference sequence). CDR3 bases: TGCGCCAGCAGTGAGAGCGGGGGGCAAAATGAGCAGTTCTTC. Translated, it gives CASSESGGQNEQFF.

Turning to this clonotype: This could be a read error, since a much larger clone is one nucleotide away. The chain carries TRBV28 and TRBJ2-3; D is possibly TRBD2 (6 bases). Per germline, CDR1 MDHEN and CDR2 SYDVKM. CDR3 length: 13 residues. The CDR3 sequence: CASSSPSEDTQCF. CDR3 nucleotide sequence: TGTGCCAGCAGTTCGCCTAGCGAAGATACGCAGTGTTTT.

This clonotype was observed at least ten times. The chain combines TRBV29-1 with TRBJ2-7; TRBD1 matches at 8 bases. CDR3 length: 14 amino acids. V lost 3 bases, J lost 6 bases, and 10 bases stayed unmatched. In germline, CDR1 is SQVTM, CDR2 ANQGSEA. The CDR3 loop is CSVEDRATRPEQYF. CDR3 DNA: TGCAGCGTTGAGGACAGGGCGACCCGCCCCGAGCAGTACTTC.

At least ten counts were recorded for this clonotype. V usage is TRBV18 and J usage is TRBJ2-1; tentative D call: TRBD2 (6 bases). V lost 3 bases, J lost 5 bases, and 14 bases lay in between. The CDR3 runs 15 residues. From germline, CDR1 is KGHSH and CDR2 LQKENI. CDR3 bases: TGTGCCAGCTCACCTGCGGGACTGACGGACAATGAGCAGTTCTTC. This encodes CASSPAGLTDNEQFF.

This clonotype was seen repeatedly, ten times or more. This chain links TRBV7-8 with TRBJ1-1; D is perhaps TRBD1 (5 bases). The CDR3 covers 14 residues. The germline gives CDR1 SGHVS, CDR2 FQNEAQ. V was clipped by 3 bases and J by 3 bases, with 11 bases between them. The CDR3 region has the DNA TGTGCCAGCAGCTTGAGGGAAGGGGACACTGAAGCTTTCTTT. It codes for CASSLREGDTEAFF.

This clonotype has at least ten counts. This sequence joins TRBV28 and TRBJ2-7; tentatively, D is TRBD1 (5 bases). Germline-derived CDR1 and CDR2 are MDHEN and SYDVKM. The CDR3 is 12 amino acids. Trimming shortened V by 6 bases and J by 2 bases, and 8 bases separated the two germline ends. Here the CDR3 reads CASRIGAYEQYF. CDR3 DNA sequence: TGTGCCAGCAGGATAGGGGCCTACGAGCAGTACTTC.

A remark on this clonotype: A much more abundant neighbour one base away suggests this may be a read error. The chain has TRBV28 and TRBJ1-5; D is uncertain. CDR3 length: 15 residues. V was trimmed by 7 bases and J by 6 bases, leaving 19 bases between them. The germline V gene encodes CDR1 MDHEN and CDR2 SYDVKM. The CDR3 sequence is CASTSSGVLGQPQHF. The CDR3 DNA reads TGTGCCAGCACTTCCTCCGGGGTGCTAGGTCAGCCCCAGCATTTT.

This clonotype was counted ten times or more. V usage is TRBV5-1 and J usage is TRBJ2-5, with D unclear. V was trimmed by 4 bases and J by 2 bases, leaving 12 bases between them. Germline values: CDR1 SGHRS, CDR2 YFSETQ. The CDR3 covers 14 residues. As DNA, the CDR3 is TGCGCCAGCAGCACCGGACGGCAGCAAGAGACCCAGTACTTC. Encoded protein: CASSTGRQQETQYF. Full variable domain (missing parts from reference TRBV5-1 and TRBJ2-5): KAGVTQTPRYLIKTRGQQVTLSCSPISGHRSVSWYQQTPGQGLQFLFEYFSETQRNKGNFPGRFSGRQFSNSRSEMNVSTLELGDSALYLCASSTGRQQETQYFGPGTRLLVL.

Ten or more counts support this clonotype. The V gene is TRBV6-2 or TRBV6-3, the J gene TRBJ2-1; 13 nucleotides match TRBD2. From germline, CDR1 is MNHEY and CDR2 SVGEGT. Unmatched junction bases numbered 2, after V lost 0 bases and J lost 0 bases. The CDR3 runs to 18 residues. The CDR3: CASSYSTSGRYSYNEQFF. CDR3 coding DNA: TGTGCCAGCAGTTACTCGACTAGCGGGAGGTACTCCTACAATGAGCAGTTCTTC.

Ten or more counts support this clonotype. The V gene is TRBV12-3 or TRBV12-4, the J gene TRBJ2-3; 9 nucleotides match TRBD1. Trimming removed 5 bases from V and 7 bases from J; junction bases left unmatched: 10. This CDR3 contains 15 residues. This CDR3 reads CASSLNLGQGNTQYF. The CDR3 coding sequence is TGTGCCAGCAGTCTAAACCTGGGACAGGGTAATACGCAGTATTTT.

This clonotype was seen at least ten times. V and J are TRBV12-5 and TRBJ2-3; 9 bases align to TRBD1. Trimming at V came to 4 bases and at J to 1 base, leaving 0 bases not matched to a gene. The CDR3 runs 14 residues. CDR1 LGHNT and CDR2 FRNRAP come from the germline V gene. The CDR3 nucleotides are TGTGCTAGTGGTTGGACAGGGGGCACAGATACGCAGTATTTT. Translation gives CASGWTGGTDTQYF.

Ten or more counts support this clonotype. The chain links TRBV5-1 to TRBJ2-1, with TRBD2 matching over 7 bases. Per the germline V gene, CDR1 is SGHRS and CDR2 is YFSETQ. J gave up 4 bases and V 4 bases, and 5 bases lay outside the gene matches. CDR3 length equals 14 residues. The CDR3 spells CASSTGGTYNEQFF. CDR3 in DNA: TGCGCCAGCAGCACGGGGGGAACTTACAATGAGCAGTTCTTC.

This clonotype was counted at least ten times. The rearrangement joins TRBV21-1 to TRBJ2-1; the tabulated D call, TRBD1, remains unverified against the DNA. TRBV21-1 is an annotated pseudogene. The CDR3 consists of 16 residues. The CDR3: CASSKGGDTEDNEQFF. The CDR3 nucleotides are TGTGCCAGCAGCAAAGGTGGGGACACTGAAGACAATGAGCAGTTCTTC.

This clonotype was found many times. The rearrangement joins TRBV20-1 to TRBJ2-1, with 7 positions matching TRBD1. The germline V gene has CDR1 DFQATT and CDR2 SNEGSKA (reference sequence). J gave up 3 bases and V 6 bases, and 14 bases lay outside the gene matches. The CDR3 length is 16 residues. The CDR3 DNA reads TGCAGTGCAGATAACAGGGGTTTTGACTACTACAATGAGCAGTTCTTC. Protein product: CSADNRGFDYYNEQFF.